Listed below are T cell receptor beta chains from one sample, sequenced in a study of vaccination effects on CD4 cells after COVID-19. Using immunoSEQ multiplex PCR, the repertoire was profiled, and TCRdb retains in-frame clones only, with some absent. The sample lists 25,000 to 40,000 clones; roughly 86% were seen once. No antigen is known for these receptors. The sequences come from CD4+ T cells from PBMCs cultured with HCoV-NL63 spike peptides, collected after COVID-19 vaccination. The receptors come from a human donor who received a COVID-19 vaccine. Some clones in this sample may be carry-over from other donors' samples. Each CDR3 is given with its conserved first and last residue. D genes are given only for firm matches. Clone size is given for some rows only: seen once, a few or many times, or a class if the clone is expanded.

>TRBJ2-3|TRBV5-8|TRBD2|few
CASPRPPGTSVTDTQYF
TGTGCCAGCCCCCGACCGCCTGGGACTAGTGTGACAGATACGCAGTATTTT
>TRBJ1-2|TRBV7-8|NA|NA
CASSLNSPNYGYTF
TGTGCCAGCAGCTTAAACAGTCCAAACTATGGCTACACCTTC
>TRBJ2-3|TRBV4-2|NA|NA
CASSQEGNRGAADTQYF
TGTGCCAGCAGCCAGGAGGGGAACAGGGGCGCGGCAGATACGCAGTATTTT
>TRBJ1-1|TRBV11-2|NA|few
CASSRGRGKNTEAFF
TGTGCCAGCAGCCGAGGGAGGGGAAAGAACACTGAAGCTTTCTTT
>TRBJ1-6|TRBV5-4|TRBD1|NA
CASSFRSGGDSPLHF
TGTGCCAGCAGCTTTCGTTCAGGGGGCGATTCACCCCTCCACTTT
>TRBJ2-3|TRBV9|TRBD2|NA
CASSALIGTSGGGRLGTDTQYF
TGTGCCAGCAGCGCTCTGATAGGGACTAGCGGGGGGGGGCGGCTAGGCACAGATACGCAGTATTTT
>TRBJ1-4|TRBV11-1|NA|NA
CASSARDGEKLFF
TGTGCCAGCAGCGCCAGGGACGGCGAAAAACTGTTTTTT
>TRBJ1-2|TRBV30|NA|few
CAWSVPRVRYTF
TGTGCCTGGAGTGTCCCCAGGGTTCGCTACACCTTC
>TRBJ2-3|TRBV12-3/TRBV12-4|TRBD2|NA
CASGSGGKDTQYF
TGTGCCAGCGGAAGCGGGGGGAAAGATACGCAGTATTTT
>TRBJ1-4|TRBV7-9|TRBD1|NA
CASSGGQFNEKLFF
TGTGCCAGCAGCGGGGGACAGTTTAATGAAAAACTGTTTTTT
>TRBJ1-1|TRBV5-5|NA|NA
CASSLRGTRGVNTEAFF
TGTGCCAGCAGCTTAAGAGGAACTCGCGGCGTGAACACTGAAGCTTTCTTT
>TRBJ1-6|TRBV25-1|NA|NA
CASSDSPYNSPLHF
TGTGCCAGCAGTGATTCCCCCTATAATTCACCCCTCCACTTT
>TRBJ2-3|TRBV6-5|TRBD2|once
CASAGVAGGTDTQYF
TGTGCCAGTGCAGGGGTAGCGGGGGGGACAGATACGCAGTATTTT
>TRBJ2-2|TRBV5-4|NA|NA
CASSTPRTGLTGELFF
TGTGCCAGCAGCACCCCCAGGACAGGACTAACCGGGGAGCTGTTTTTT
>TRBJ1-5|TRBV28|TRBD1|NA
CASSRMGTGNSNQPQHF
TGTGCCAGCAGTCGGATGGGGACAGGCAATAGCAATCAGCCCCAGCATTTT
>TRBJ1-2|TRBV29-1|NA|NA
CSARESLNYGYTF
TGCAGCGCCAGAGAGTCCCTTAACTATGGCTACACCTTC
>TRBJ2-5|TRBV6-4|TRBD1|NA
CASISKGDRGRQETQYF
TGTGCCAGCATATCAAAAGGGGACAGGGGGCGGCAAGAGACCCAGTACTTC
>TRBJ1-4|TRBV10-3|NA|NA
CAISESSGNNEKLFF
TGTGCCATCAGTGAGTCGAGCGGAAATAATGAAAAACTGTTTTTT
>TRBJ2-3|TRBV3-1/TRBV3-2|NA|once
CASSHGTTTDTQYF
TGTGCCAGCAGCCATGGGACAACCACAGATACGCAGTATTTT
>TRBJ1-5|TRBV18|NA|NA
CASSPQSRTVSNQPQHF
TGTGCCAGCTCACCACAAAGTCGGACAGTTAGCAATCAGCCCCAGCATTTT
>TRBJ2-2|TRBV7-2|TRBD2|NA
CASSSTSGGASGELFF
TGTGCCAGCAGTTCCACTAGCGGGGGGGCTAGCGGGGAGCTGTTTTTT
>TRBJ1-2|TRBV7-2|NA|NA
CASSLQVGGDYGYTF
TGTGCCAGCAGCTTACAGGTGGGGGGGGACTATGGCTACACCTTC
>TRBJ1-1|TRBV5-1|NA|NA
CASSTTGNTEAFF
TGCGCCAGCAGCACGACAGGGAACACTGAAGCTTTCTTT
>TRBJ2-1|TRBV9|TRBD2|NA
CASSVGSGGDYNEQFF
TGTGCCAGCAGCGTAGGAAGCGGGGGGGACTACAATGAGCAGTTCTTC
>TRBJ1-1|TRBV3-1/TRBV3-2|NA|NA
CASSPRYPGQTEAFF
TGTGCCAGCAGCCCAAGATATCCGGGACAAACTGAAGCTTTCTTT
>TRBJ2-3|TRBV6-5|NA|NA
CASRKDSTDTQYF
TGTGCCAGCAGAAAGGACAGCACAGATACGCAGTATTTT
>TRBJ1-6|TRBV28|TRBD1|NA
CASRSGTGRVSYNSPLHF
TGTGCCAGCAGGTCCGGGACAGGGAGAGTCTCCTATAATTCACCCCTCCACTTT
>TRBJ2-1|TRBV29-1|TRBD1|NA
CSVTLFQGASNEQFF
TGCAGCGTTACTTTATTTCAGGGGGCCTCCAATGAGCAGTTCTTC
>TRBJ1-5|TRBV7-5|NA|few
CARTPEQGKGNQPQHF
TGTGCCAGAACCCCGGAACAGGGGAAAGGCAATCAGCCCCAGCATTTT